The 29 T cell receptor beta chains in this list originate from one sample, sequenced in a study of cytomegalovirus exposure and HLA in healthy donors. Assay: immunoSEQ multiplex PCR; the TCRdb copy retains only in-frame clones and omits some. The data contain about 79,000 clones, approximately 93% of them singletons. Source material: PBMCs. The receptors here all came from a woman aged 25 to 39 in good health and CMV-seronegative.

The chain has TRBV4-3 and TRBJ1-4; 8 positions agree with TRBD1. With 0 bases clipped from V and 2 bases from J, the junction kept 8 bases outside the gene matches. The CDR3 covers 18 residues. Germline CDR1 LGHNA, CDR2 YSLEER. Here the CDR3 DNA reads TGCGCCAGCAGCCAAGAGGAGGACAGGGAGTACACTAATGAAAAACTGTTTTTT. It is translated as CASSQEEDREYTNEKLFF.

The rearrangement uses TRBV6-1 and TRBJ1-1; D perhaps matches TRBD1 (6 bases). The CDR3 totals 14 residues. Germline lookup yields CDR1 MNHNS and CDR2 SASEGT. Trimming removed 6 bases at V and 11 bases at J, with 22 bases between. CDR3 sequence: CASRRDIYTDGAFF. CDR3 sequence (DNA): TGTGCCAGCAGAAGGGACATCTATACCGATGGGGCTTTCTTT.

This clone has only one observation. This chain connects TRBV11-2 to TRBJ2-1; maybe TRBD2 (5 bases). The ends were cut back, 3 bases at V and 0 bases at J, with 12 bases in the middle. The CDR3 consists of 16 residues. Germline-derived CDR1 and CDR2 are SGHAT and FQNNGV. As DNA, the CDR3 is TGTGCCAGCAGCTTTGTGTGGGAGAGCTCCTACAATGAGCAGTTCTTC. Its translation: CASSFVWESSYNEQFF.

This clone was recorded once. This CDR3 reads CASSSRDREDEKLFF. CDR3 DNA: TGTGCCAGCAGTAGCCGGGACAGGGAGGATGAAAAACTGTTTTTT. The genes are TRBV27 and TRBJ1-4; 9 bases are a match to TRBD1. Per the germline V gene, CDR1 is MNHEY and CDR2 is SMNVEV (reference sequence). This CDR3 has 15 amino acids. Germline trimming cut 5 bases from V and 6 bases from J; bases unmatched to any gene: 7.

This rearrangement joins TRBV6-1 to TRBJ1-2; D uncertain. The V gene lost 7 bases and the J gene lost 5 bases, with 11 bases spanning the gap. Germline CDR1 is MNHNS and CDR2 is SASEGT. The CDR3 is 12 amino acids. CDR3 loop: CASTSLRYGYTF. CDR3 sequence (DNA): TGTGCCAGCACCTCATTGAGATATGGCTACACCTTC.

CDR3 loop: CASSSDKTNTGELFF. The CDR3 region has the DNA TGCGCCAGCAGCTCGGACAAGACGAACACCGGGGAGCTGTTTTTT. The V and J genes are TRBV5-1 and TRBJ2-2; weak D call: TRBD1 (5 bases). V lost 3 bases to trimming and J lost 0 bases, with 9 bases between them. CDR3 length: 15 amino acids. Per germline, CDR1 SGHRS and CDR2 YFSETQ.

This sequence joins TRBV6-6 and TRBJ1-1, with D uncertain. CDR3 size: 14 residues. CDR1 is MNHNY and CDR2 is SVGAGI in the germline V gene (reference sequence). With 2 bases removed from V and 5 bases from J, the gap between germline ends came to 12 bases. CDR3 residues: CASSYPSTGTEAFF. CDR3 DNA sequence: TGTGCCAGCAGTTACCCCTCGACTGGGACTGAAGCTTTCTTT.

The V and J genes are TRBV11-2 and TRBJ2-7, with unresolved D. The length of the CDR3 is 14 residues. Germline V lookup: CDR1 SGHAT, CDR2 FQNNGV. Trimming took off 3 bases at V and 3 bases at J, with 12 bases between the two ends. The CDR3: CASSLAGDFYEQYF. CDR3 DNA sequence: TGTGCCAGCAGCTTGGCCGGAGACTTCTACGAGCAGTACTTC.

CDR3 DNA sequence: TGTGCCAGCAGTGGGATCTACAGGGAAGAGACCCAGTACTTC. This sequence encodes CASSGIYREETQYF. The chain employs TRBV6-5 and TRBJ2-5; D might be TRBD1 (6 bases). Between the trimmed V and J ends, which lost 5 bases and 3 bases, there was a span of 13 bases. The CDR3 consists of 14 residues. CDR1 is MNHEY and CDR2 is SVGAGI in the germline V gene.

This chain uses TRBV19 with TRBJ1-5; no clear D. The CDR3 covers 15 residues. Trimming pared 4 bases from V and 3 bases from J, leaving 13 bases between. Germline V CDR1 and CDR2: LNHDA, SQIVND (reference sequence). CDR3 bases: TGTGCCAGTAGTACGGCGGAGGTCACCAATCAGCCCCAGCATTTT. This sequence encodes CASSTAEVTNQPQHF.

The genes are TRBV28 and TRBJ1-2, with 8 bases aligning to TRBD1. The CDR3 has 14 residues. V lost 6 bases to trimming and J lost 8 bases; unmatched junction nucleotides: 11. Germline V CDR1 and CDR2: MDHEN, SYDVKM. DNA of the CDR3: TGTGCCAGCAGGGGGGACAGGCGGTTAATAGGCTACACCTTC. Protein product: CASRGDRRLIGYTF.

The chain couples TRBV5-1 to TRBJ2-2, with TRBD2 as a possible D gene (5 bases). From germline, CDR1 is SGHRS and CDR2 YFSETQ. The CDR3 loop spans 15 amino acids. V dropped 4 bases and J dropped 5 bases, with 15 bases sitting between them. The chain's CDR3 is CASSQDFVPTGELFF. In DNA form, the CDR3 reads TGCGCCAGCAGCCAGGACTTCGTGCCTACCGGGGAGCTGTTTTTT.

This rearrangement joins TRBV4-1 to TRBJ1-5; TRBD1 matches at 7 bases. This CDR3 contains 15 residues. CDR1 is MGHRA, CDR2 YSYEKL, per germline. V was clipped by 3 bases and J by 5 bases; unmatched bases: 7. The CDR3 is CASSQADREHQPQHF. The CDR3 nucleotides read TGCGCCAGCAGCCAGGCTGACAGGGAACATCAGCCCCAGCATTTT.

The V call is TRBV28, the J call TRBJ1-2, with a possible D match to TRBD1 (6 bases). V lost 5 bases to trimming and J lost 4 bases, with 11 bases between them. This CDR3 is 13 amino acids long. CDR1 MDHEN and CDR2 SYDVKM come from the germline V gene. The CDR3 DNA sequence: TGTGCCAGCAGTCAGGACAGACTCTATGGCTACACCTTC. Its translation: CASSQDRLYGYTF.

J is TRBJ2-2 and V is TRBV10-2; TRBD1 might be the D (5 bases). The V gene lost 3 bases and the J gene lost 0 bases, with 8 bases spanning the gap. Germline CDR1 WSHSY, CDR2 SAAADI. The CDR3 is 15 residues long. The CDR3 coding sequence is TGCGCCAGCAGTGACAGGGCCTCGAACACCGGGGAGCTGTTTTTT. Translated, it gives CASSDRASNTGELFF.

The chain employs TRBV5-1 and TRBJ2-5; 11 bases map to TRBD2. V lost 4 bases, J lost 5 bases, and 7 bases stayed unmatched. The CDR3 has 15 amino acids. The V gene's germline CDR1 is SGHRS and CDR2 YFSETQ. The CDR3 nucleotides read TGCGCCAGCAGCCAAGTAGCGGGGGGGCCTGAGACCCAGTACTTC. It encodes CASSQVAGGPETQYF.

The J gene is TRBJ2-7, the V gene TRBV6-5; D unclear. Germline assignment: CDR1 MNHEY and CDR2 SVGAGI. The CDR3 contains 14 residues. Trimming took 0 bases from V and 4 from J, leaving 10 bases between them. The CDR3 region has the DNA TGTGCCAGCAGTTACTCCGGTACAGTTTACGAGCAGTACTTC. This gives the protein CASSYSGTVYEQYF.

V and J are TRBV5-1 and TRBJ1-2, with D perhaps TRBD1 (5 bases). V lost 0 bases and J 4 bases, leaving 16 bases between the germline ends. This CDR3 comprises 16 residues. Germline V gene data show CDR1 as SGHRS and CDR2 as YFSETQ. In DNA, the CDR3 is TGCGCCAGCAGCTTGGATTGGGGCTCCTTAGGCTATGGCTACACCTTC. This translates into CASSLDWGSLGYGYTF.

The genes are TRBV4-1 and TRBJ1-1, with D maybe TRBD1 (5 bases). Looked up from germline, CDR1 is MGHRA and CDR2 is YSYEKL. CDR3 length: 15 residues. V dropped 4 bases and J dropped 0 bases, with 12 bases sitting between them. Written as DNA, the CDR3 is TGCGCCAGCAGCCCCCAGACAGTGATGAACACTGAAGCTTTCTTT. The encoded protein is CASSPQTVMNTEAFF.

This chain joins TRBV6-5 and TRBJ2-7, with TRBD2 as a possible D gene (6 bases). CDR3 length equals 16 residues. CDR1 and CDR2 (germline): MNHEY, SVGAGI. Trimming shortened V by 2 bases and J by 9 bases, and 23 bases separated the two germline ends. CDR3 in amino acids: CASSYKKGLDLSRQYF. CDR3 DNA: TGTGCCAGCAGTTACAAAAAGGGACTCGACCTAAGTCGGCAGTACTTC.

The rearrangement links TRBV28 to TRBJ1-2; 8 bases fit TRBD1. Trimming removed 10 bases from V and 4 bases from J; junction bases left unmatched: 8. Germline lookup yields CDR1 MDHEN and CDR2 SYDVKM. The CDR3 runs 13 residues. The CDR3 DNA is TGTGCCATCCACCAGGGGGCCGGCTATGGCTACACCTTC. Its translation: CAIHQGAGYGYTF.

The chain is built from TRBV2 and TRBJ2-5, with no clear D. V was pared by 8 bases and J by 1 base, with 11 bases between. The CDR3 has 13 residues. Germline CDR1 is SNHLY and CDR2 is FYNNEI. CDR3 loop: CASLWQIQETQYF. CDR3 in DNA: TGTGCCAGCTTGTGGCAGATCCAAGAGACCCAGTACTTC. Full variable domain (missing parts from reference TRBV2 and TRBJ2-5): EPEVTQTPSHQVTQMGQEVILRCVPISNHLYFYWYRQILGQKVEFLVSFYNNEISEKSEIFDDQFSVERPDGSNFTLKIRSTKLEDSAMYFCASLWQIQETQYFGPGTRLLVL.

The chain is built from TRBV7-9 and TRBJ1-2; perhaps TRBD1 as D (6 bases). Trimming took 1 base from V and 7 from J, leaving 10 bases between them. CDR3 size: 13 residues. Germline assignment: CDR1 SEHNR and CDR2 FQNEAQ (reference sequence). CDR3 nucleotides: TGTGCCAGCAGCTTAGACGGACAGCTTGGCTACACCTTC. Protein sequence: CASSLDGQLGYTF.

Written as DNA, the CDR3 is TGTGCCAGCAGCAAAACGGGGGCAACTAATGAAAAACTGTTTTTT. Translating gives CASSKTGATNEKLFF. The V call is TRBV7-9, the J call TRBJ1-4; D is perhaps TRBD1 (5 bases). Per the germline V gene, CDR1 is SEHNR and CDR2 is FQNEAQ (reference sequence). Trimming stripped 5 bases from V and 0 bases from J, with 10 bases between. The CDR3 spans 15 residues.

The rearrangement joins TRBV6-4 to TRBJ2-3; TRBD2 is a possible D gene (6 bases). The CDR3 sequence is 16 residues long. Germline V gene lookup returns CDR1 MRHNA and CDR2 SNTAGT. Trimming removed 5 bases from V and 2 bases from J, with 17 bases in between. CDR3: CASSLEAGTSTDTQYF. The CDR3 bases are TGTGCCAGCAGTTTAGAGGCCGGGACTTCCACAGATACGCAGTATTTT.

The V gene is TRBV5-1, the J gene TRBJ2-2; 7 bases align to TRBD1. Trimming at V came to 0 bases and at J to 7 bases, leaving 6 bases not matched to a gene. There are 15 residues in the CDR3. Germline lookup yields CDR1 SGHRS and CDR2 YFSETQ. The CDR3 DNA follows: TGCGCCAGCAGCTTGGCCGGGACAGACGGCGGGGAGCTGTTTTTT. Its translation: CASSLAGTDGGELFF.

This clone was seen only once. The chain is built from TRBV7-2 and TRBJ2-3; 10 bases map to TRBD2. The J segment lost 6 bases and the V segment lost 1 base, leaving 10 bases of the junction unmatched. CDR3 size: 17 residues. CDR1 is SGHTA and CDR2 is FQGNSA in the germline V gene. The CDR3 region has the DNA TGTGCCAGCAGCTTAGGGGTTAGCGGGGGGCTCCGGGATACGCAGTATTTT. The encoded protein is CASSLGVSGGLRDTQYF. The variable domain in full, with the rest retrieved from reference TRBV7-2 and TRBJ2-3, is GAGVSQSPSNKVTEKGKDVELRCDPISGHTALYWYRQSLGQGLEFLIYFQGNSAPDKSGLPSDRFSAERTGGSVSTLTIQRTQQEDSAVYLCASSLGVSGGLRDTQYFGPGTRLTVL.

The V and J genes are TRBV19 and TRBJ2-3; TRBD1 agrees at 7 bases. CDR3 length equals 15 residues. The germline CDR1 and CDR2 sequences are LNHDA and SQIVND (reference sequence). The ends lost 8 bases at V and 4 bases at J; junction bases unmatched: 12. The CDR3 DNA is TGTGCCAGTGCAAGTGACAGGGCCCGCGCAGATACGCAGTATTTT. This encodes CASASDRARADTQYF.

The genes are TRBV4-2 and TRBJ2-7; 12 nucleotides line up with TRBD1. The V gene's germline CDR1 is LGHNA and CDR2 YNFKEQ. V shed 7 bases and J 4 bases; nucleotides not matched to a gene: 8. This CDR3 spans 15 amino acids. The CDR3 protein is CASNAPGQGAYEQYF. The CDR3 nucleotides read TGTGCCAGCAACGCGCCGGGACAGGGGGCTTACGAGCAGTACTTC.